This TCR beta chain was identified during a study of T cell repertoires in cytomegalovirus infection. The overall study: Carrying CMV and the relevant HLA type showed in public TCR beta signatures. The study's findings and limits: Dominating the ex vivo response were HLA-C-restricted CMV-specific TCR beta clonotypes.

CDR1 SNHLY and CDR2 FYNNEI come from the germline V gene. The ends were cut back, 5 bases at V and 6 bases at J, with 14 bases in the middle. This CDR3 contains 14 residues. Points on this clonotype: The antigen remains unidentified.

TCRdb passed the reads through MiXCR, listing each CDR3 protein once. This table has roughly 320,000 distinct CDR3 sequences, approximately 8.9% appearing once. The source is a human donor in good health (CMV status not recorded). Some clones in this sample may be carry-over from other donors' samples. Sequenced material: PBMCs. The V and J genes are TRBV2 and TRBJ1-5; TRBD1 is a possible D gene (6 bases). CDR3 residues: CASSPGGARQPQHF. DNA of the CDR3: TGTGCCAGCAGTCCCGGGGGGGCGCGTCAGCCCCAGCATTTT. Full variable domain (remainder filled in from reference TRBV2 and TRBJ1-5): EPEVTQTPSHQVTQMGQEVILRCVPISNHLYFYWYRQILGQKVEFLVSFYNNEISEKSEIFDDQFSVERPDGSNFTLKIRSTKLEDSAMYFCASSPGGARQPQHFGDGTRLSIL.